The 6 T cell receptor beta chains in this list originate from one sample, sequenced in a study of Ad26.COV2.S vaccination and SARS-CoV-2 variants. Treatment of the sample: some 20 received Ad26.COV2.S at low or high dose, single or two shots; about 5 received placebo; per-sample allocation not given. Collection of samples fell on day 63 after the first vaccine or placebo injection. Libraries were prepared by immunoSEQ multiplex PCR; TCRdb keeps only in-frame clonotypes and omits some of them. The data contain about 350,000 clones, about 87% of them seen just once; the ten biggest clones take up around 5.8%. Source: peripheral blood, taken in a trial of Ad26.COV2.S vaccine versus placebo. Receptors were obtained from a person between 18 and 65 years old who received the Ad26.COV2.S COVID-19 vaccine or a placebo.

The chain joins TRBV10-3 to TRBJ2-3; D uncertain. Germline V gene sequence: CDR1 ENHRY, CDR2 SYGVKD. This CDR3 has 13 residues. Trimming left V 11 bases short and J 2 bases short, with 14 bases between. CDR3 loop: CAVLHKDTDTQYF. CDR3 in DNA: TGTGCCGTCCTCCATAAAGACACAGATACGCAGTATTTT.

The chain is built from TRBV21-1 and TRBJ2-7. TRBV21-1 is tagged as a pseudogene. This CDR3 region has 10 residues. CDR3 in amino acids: CASRGYEQYF. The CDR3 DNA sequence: TGTGCCAGCAGGGGCTACGAGCAGTACTTC.

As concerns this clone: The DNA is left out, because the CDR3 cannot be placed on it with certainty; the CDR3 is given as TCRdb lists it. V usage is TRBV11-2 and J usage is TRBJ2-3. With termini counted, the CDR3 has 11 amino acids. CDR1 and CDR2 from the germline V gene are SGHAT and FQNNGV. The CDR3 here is CASSFGPGADF.

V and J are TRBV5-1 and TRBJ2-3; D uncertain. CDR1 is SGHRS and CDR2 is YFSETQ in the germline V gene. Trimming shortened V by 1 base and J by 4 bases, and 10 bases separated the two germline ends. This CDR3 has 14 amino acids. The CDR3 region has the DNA TGCGCCAGCAGCTTGACGGGCAGCGCAGATACGCAGTATTTT. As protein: CASSLTGSADTQYF. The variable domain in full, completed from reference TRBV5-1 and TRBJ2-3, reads KAGVTQTPRYLIKTRGQQVTLSCSPISGHRSVSWYQQTPGQGLQFLFEYFSETQRNKGNFPGRFSGRQFSNSRSEMNVSTLELGDSALYLCASSLTGSADTQYFGPGTRLTVL.

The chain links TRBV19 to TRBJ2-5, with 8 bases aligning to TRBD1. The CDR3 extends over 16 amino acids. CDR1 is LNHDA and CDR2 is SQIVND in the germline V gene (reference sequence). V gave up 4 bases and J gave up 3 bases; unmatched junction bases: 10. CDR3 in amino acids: CASSRKPGQVKETQYF. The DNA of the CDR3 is TGTGCCAGTAGTAGAAAGCCGGGACAGGTTAAAGAGACCCAGTACTTC.

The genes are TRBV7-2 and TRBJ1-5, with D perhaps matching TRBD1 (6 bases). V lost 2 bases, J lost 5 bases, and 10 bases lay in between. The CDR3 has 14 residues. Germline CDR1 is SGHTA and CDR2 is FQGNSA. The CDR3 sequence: CASSLRAGDQPQHF. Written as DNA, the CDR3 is TGTGCCAGCAGCTTAAGGGCAGGGGATCAGCCCCAGCATTTT.